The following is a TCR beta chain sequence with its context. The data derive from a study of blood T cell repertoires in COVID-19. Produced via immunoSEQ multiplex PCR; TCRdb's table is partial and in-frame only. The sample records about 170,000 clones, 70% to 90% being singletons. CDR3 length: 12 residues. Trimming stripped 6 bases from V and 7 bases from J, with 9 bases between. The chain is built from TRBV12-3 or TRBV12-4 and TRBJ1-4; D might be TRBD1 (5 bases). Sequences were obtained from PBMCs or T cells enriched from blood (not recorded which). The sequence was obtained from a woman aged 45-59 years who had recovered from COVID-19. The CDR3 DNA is TGTGCCAGCAGCCAGGGTAGTGAAAAACTGTTTTTT. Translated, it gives CASSQGSEKLFF.